These T cell receptor beta chains were read from a single sample in a study of T-cell memory formation after mild COVID-19. Via MiXCR, TCRdb re-called the 5' RACE reads, giving one row per CDR3 protein. The table shows about 130,000 distinct CDR3 sequences, with about 6.5% occurring only once. The sample consisted of PBMCs or a T cell subset sorted from them (not recorded which). The receptors derive from an adult woman who had mild COVID-19 (a few samples of this study predate the infection). Cell type and time point are not known. The CDR3 runs from the conserved cysteine through the conserved F or W.

cdr3_aa	j_call	v_call	cdr3_length
CASSYGQLGTQYF	TRBJ2-5	TRBV19	13
CASSKRGTSGNYEQYF	TRBJ2-7	TRBV27	16
CASSLVAGSPLHF	TRBJ1-6	TRBV5-1	13
CSVGTANYGYTF	TRBJ1-2	TRBV29-1	12
CSVGDSGSTGNEQFF	TRBJ2-1	TRBV29-1	15
CASSQGGRREQFF	TRBJ2-1	TRBV4-3	13
CASSIVAAERYYGYTF	TRBJ1-2	TRBV19	16
CSAREGRHYNEQFF	TRBJ2-1	TRBV20-1	14
CASSLQKTYGYTF	TRBJ1-2	TRBV3-1	13
CASSSVGGETQYF	TRBJ2-5	TRBV5-1	13
CSARGWDRGVRKEKLFF	TRBJ1-4	TRBV20-1	17
CSASGLGYTF	TRBJ1-2	TRBV20-1	10
CATSGAGGDSYNEQFF	TRBJ2-1	TRBV24-1	16
CASSMVSGIYYGYTF	TRBJ1-2	TRBV27	15
CASSLLRFPTDTQYF	TRBJ2-3	TRBV7-8	15
CASRGRNNEKLFF	TRBJ1-4	TRBV19	13
CATSDTRTSGSTDTQYF	TRBJ2-3	TRBV24-1	17
CASGSWRSTDTQYF	TRBJ2-3	TRBV12-5	14
CASSLKGTGGEKLFF	TRBJ1-4	TRBV7-9	15
CASSLDALGSGNTIYF	TRBJ1-3	TRBV7-2	16
CASSQRIGDEQYF	TRBJ2-7	TRBV4-2	13
CASSPPSPSTDTQYF	TRBJ2-3	TRBV18	15
CASSLATLGRNTEAFF	TRBJ1-1	TRBV7-2	16
CASSVAGQGTEAFF	TRBJ1-1	TRBV9	14
CASKTSGGANEQFF	TRBJ2-1	TRBV11-2	14
CASSPFGGQVNEQFF	TRBJ2-1	TRBV5-1	15
CASSEARAHSGANVLTF	TRBJ2-6	TRBV6-1	17
CASTFFRDSGELFF	TRBJ2-2	TRBV2	14
CASSATGTSGVPQYF	TRBJ2-3	TRBV7-2	15
CASRDREAFF	TRBJ1-1	TRBV6-6	10
CAWSVGGGYTF	TRBJ1-2	TRBV30	11
CASSLSGGNPYEQYF	TRBJ2-7	TRBV5-1	15
CASSLVTLAGEHTEAFF	TRBJ1-1	TRBV5-8	17
CASSSTTYTQYF	TRBJ2-3	TRBV19	12
CASSLAAGASTDTQYF	TRBJ2-3	TRBV5-1	16
CASSPSLRAGGESPLHF	TRBJ1-6	TRBV5-6	17
CASSLYSPINEQFF	TRBJ2-1	TRBV27	14
CASKRQGPYEQYF	TRBJ2-7	TRBV11-1	13
CASSDPGWSTEAFF	TRBJ1-1	TRBV6-2/TRBV6-3	14
CASSPSLAGEETQYF	TRBJ2-5	TRBV18	15
CSARERISSYNEQFF	TRBJ2-1	TRBV20-1	15
CASSRGTTETQYF	TRBJ2-5	TRBV5-5	13
CSVLSTGVLTDTQYF	TRBJ2-3	TRBV29-1	15
CASSQEWGQVQTDTQYF	TRBJ2-3	TRBV3-1	17
CAISGGPGKSKSYEQYF	TRBJ2-7	TRBV10-3	17
CACLSGGTGELFF	TRBJ2-2	TRBV30	13
CAISGYRDRSTTEAFF	TRBJ1-1	TRBV10-3	16
CASRRGDNYGYTF	TRBJ1-2	TRBV12-3/TRBV12-4	13
CASSFNTDTQYF	TRBJ2-3	TRBV5-1	12